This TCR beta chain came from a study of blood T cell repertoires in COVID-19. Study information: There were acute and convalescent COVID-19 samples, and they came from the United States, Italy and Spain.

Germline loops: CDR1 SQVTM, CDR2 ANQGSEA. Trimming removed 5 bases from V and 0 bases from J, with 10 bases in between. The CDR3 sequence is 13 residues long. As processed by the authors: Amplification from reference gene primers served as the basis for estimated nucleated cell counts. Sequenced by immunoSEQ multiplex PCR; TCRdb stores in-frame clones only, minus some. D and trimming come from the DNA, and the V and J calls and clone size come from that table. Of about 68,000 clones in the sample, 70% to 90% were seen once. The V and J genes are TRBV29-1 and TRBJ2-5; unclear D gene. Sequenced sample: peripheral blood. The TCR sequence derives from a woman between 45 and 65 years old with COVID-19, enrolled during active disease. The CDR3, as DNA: TGCAGCGTTCAACGGTGGTACCAAGAGACCCAGTACTTC. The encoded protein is CSVQRWYQETQYF. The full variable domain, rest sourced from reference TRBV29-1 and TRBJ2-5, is SAVISQKPSRDICQRGTSLTIQCQVDSQVTMMFWYRQQPGQSLTLIATANQGSEATYESGFVIDKFPISRPNLTFSTLTVSNMSPEDSSIYLCSVQRWYQETQYFGPGTRLLVL.